This TCR beta chain stems from a study of beta chain features in type 1 diabetes. For the study at large: Healthy donors and patients showed comparable age, gender and cell yields. General study points: The study found that naive, central memory and Treg TCRB repertoires appeared more similar in patients than in healthy donors. cDNA-based sequencing might over-represent cells highly expressing TCR. In patients and controls equally, PCR might favor templates that are shorter.

Germline V CDR1 and CDR2: WSHSY, SAAADI. J was trimmed by 0 bases and V by 6 bases; bases with no gene match: 1. This CDR3 is 14 amino acids long. This clone has more than one count but fewer than ten. Its target is unknown. The study reverse transcribed the entire isolated RNA, so it sequenced expressed TCRB transcripts. Clones were read by immunoSEQ multiplex PCR, and TCRdb kept only the in-frame ones, dropping some. The sample includes nearly 250,000 clones, roughly 14% of them seen just once. The chain carries TRBV10-2 and TRBJ1-4; 7 bases fit TRBD1. The sample consisted of naive CD4+ T cells from blood. This receptor was taken from a woman in her forties in good health. CDR3 residues: CASRGTATNEKLFF. The CDR3 DNA reads as TGCGCCAGCAGGGGGACAGCAACTAATGAAAAACTGTTTTTT.